This T cell receptor (beta chain) was retrieved from a study of T cell repertoires in cytomegalovirus infection (dated by TCRdb to between 2018 and 2020). Looking at the study overall: Peptide stimulations targeted recently identified HLA-C-restricted CMV epitopes, whose presentation resists viral immunomodulation, together with well-studied HLA-B-restricted epitopes. Donor HLA type was relevant to the analysis, because carriage of CMV infection together with the matching HLA type was indicated by public TCR beta signatures.

Here is what the overall study found, with its caveats: In both this cohort and an independent cohort of several hundred donors, the cumulative frequency of public TCR beta family members distinguished carriers of CMV infection plus the relevant HLA type. The ex vivo response was dominated by HLA-C-restricted CMV-specific TCR beta clonotypes, which also provided the single most frequent clonotype in two of eight donors.

The germline V gene encodes CDR1 SGHVS and CDR2 FNYEAQ. V has 1 base trimmed and J has 5 bases trimmed; junction bases matching no gene number 5. The CDR3 measures 16 amino acids from cysteine to phenylalanine. Only the CDR3 DNA stays, 48 bases, in frame from base 1. The sequencer listed for this sample is Illumina HiSeq 1500. TCRdb's own reprocessing of the public reads used fastp at Q25 and MiXCR and kept productive beta chains. When rows share a CDR3 protein, they turn into one entry using the most common DNA and genes. The sample data list 450,000 to 650,000 distinct CDR3 sequences, and roughly 42% of these were observed just once. Around 48% of the sample comes from the top ten. The treatment or condition tag for this specimen amounts to: in vitro stimulation with specific CMV peptide epitopes to enrich CMV-specific T cells. This clonotype turned up a few times. This clone's antigen is unknown. It has no much larger one-base neighbor in the sample; base qualities were not kept.

The sequence was obtained from a human donor in good health (CMV status not recorded). Some clones in this sample may be carry-over from other donors' samples. The sample consisted of cultured PBMCs, taken from culture after CMV antigen stimulation. Rearrangement joined TRBV7-6 to TRBJ2-2; 9 of the junction bases match TRBD2. The bases read TGTGCCAGCAGCTTAGGCCTAGCGGGGAGGACCGGGGAGCTGTTTTTT. Its protein product is CASSLGLAGRTGELFF.